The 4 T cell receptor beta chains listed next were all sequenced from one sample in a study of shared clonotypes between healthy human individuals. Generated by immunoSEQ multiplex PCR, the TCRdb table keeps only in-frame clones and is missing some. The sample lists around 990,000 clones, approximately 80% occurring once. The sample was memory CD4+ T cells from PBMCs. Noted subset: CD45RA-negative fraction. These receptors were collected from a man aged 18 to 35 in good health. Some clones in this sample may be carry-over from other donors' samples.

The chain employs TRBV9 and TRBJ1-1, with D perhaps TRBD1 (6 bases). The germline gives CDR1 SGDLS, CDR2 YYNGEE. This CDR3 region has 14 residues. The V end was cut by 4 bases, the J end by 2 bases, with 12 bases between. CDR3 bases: TGTGCCAGCAGCCCCAGGACAGCTAACACTGAAGCTTTCTTT. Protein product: CASSPRTANTEAFF.

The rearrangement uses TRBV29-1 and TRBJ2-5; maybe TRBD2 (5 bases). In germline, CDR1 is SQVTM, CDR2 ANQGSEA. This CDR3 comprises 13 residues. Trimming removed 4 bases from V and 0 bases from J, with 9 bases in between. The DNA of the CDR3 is TGCAGCGTTGTAGCGAGGTACCAAGAGACCCAGTACTTC. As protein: CSVVARYQETQYF. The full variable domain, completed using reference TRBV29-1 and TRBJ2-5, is SAVISQKPSRDICQRGTSLTIQCQVDSQVTMMFWYRQQPGQSLTLIATANQGSEATYESGFVIDKFPISRPNLTFSTLTVSNMSPEDSSIYLCSVVARYQETQYFGPGTRLLVL.

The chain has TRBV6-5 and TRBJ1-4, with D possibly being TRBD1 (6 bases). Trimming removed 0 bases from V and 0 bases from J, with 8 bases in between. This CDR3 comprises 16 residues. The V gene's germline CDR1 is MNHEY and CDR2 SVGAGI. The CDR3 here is CASSYSWTATNEKLFF. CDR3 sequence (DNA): TGTGCCAGCAGTTACTCCTGGACAGCAACTAATGAAAAACTGTTTTTT.

The CDR3 region has the DNA TGTGCCGGCCGTTTTGCGGGAGTTCGTCCAGATACGCAGTATTTT. It codes for CAGRFAGVRPDTQYF. V is TRBV2 and J is TRBJ2-3; 7 bases map to TRBD2. Looked up from germline, CDR1 is SNHLY and CDR2 is FYNNEI. The CDR3 is 15 amino acids. Trimming removed 11 bases from V and 4 bases from J; junction bases left unmatched: 15.